This T cell receptor beta chain came from a study of beta chain features in type 1 diabetes. General study results and limits: Within each of all four CD4+ subsets, Type 1 diabetes patients had TCRB CDR3s that were moderately but significantly shorter. For type 1 diabetes patients, VDJ junctions showed fewer insertions and more deletions.

To note about this clone: The antigen is not known.

Isolated RNA was reverse transcribed in full, so expressed TCRB transcripts were sequenced. Assay used: immunoSEQ multiplex PCR; TCRdb lists only in-frame clones, some missing. The table shows 250,000 to 350,000 clones, with 14% occurring only once. V lost 7 bases and J 4 bases, leaving 11 bases between the germline ends. CDR1 is SGHDN, CDR2 FVKESK, per germline. There are 13 residues in the CDR3. Sequenced material: naive CD4+ T cells from blood. This sequence was found in a man under 40 with type 1 diabetes. V gene TRBV14 combines with J gene TRBJ2-1; D unclear. CDR3 bases: TGTGCCAGCATCAATGCGGATTACAATGAGCAGTTCTTC. It specifies CASINADYNEQFF.